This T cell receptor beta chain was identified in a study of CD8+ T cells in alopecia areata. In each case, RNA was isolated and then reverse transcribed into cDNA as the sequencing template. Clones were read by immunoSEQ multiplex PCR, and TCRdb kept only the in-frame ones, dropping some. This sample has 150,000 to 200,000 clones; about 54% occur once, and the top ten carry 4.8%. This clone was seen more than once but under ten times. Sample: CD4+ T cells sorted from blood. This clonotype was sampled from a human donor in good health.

CDR3 bases: TGCGCCAGCAGATTTCAGGGGAACACTGAAGCTTTCTTT. Translated, it gives CASRFQGNTEAFF. The chain has TRBV5-1 and TRBJ1-1, with a weak D call TRBD1 (5 bases). Trimming took off 5 bases at V and 1 base at J, with 9 bases between the two ends. This CDR3 spans 13 amino acids. Germline CDR1 reads SGHRS; CDR2 reads YFSETQ.